This T cell receptor (beta chain) is from a study of T cell changes during pregnancy in multiple sclerosis. The protocol was immunoSEQ multiplex PCR, while the TCRdb copy is restricted to in-frame clones and leaves out a portion. The repertoire holds around 77,000 clones, with about 92% as singletons. Deletions cut 6 bases from V and 5 bases from J, with 16 bases between. This CDR3 region has 14 residues. The germline gives CDR1 LNHDA, CDR2 SQIVND (reference sequence). V is TRBV19 and J is TRBJ2-5; D perhaps matches TRBD1 (6 bases). This receptor was identified in a female donor with multiple sclerosis, enrolled in a pregnancy study. The material sequenced was peripheral blood, taken in the third trimester of pregnancy. The CDR3 region is CASRLEGTTETQYF. In DNA form, the CDR3 reads TGTGCCAGTAGACTCGAGGGGACAACGGAGACCCAGTACTTC.